Below are 8 T cell receptor beta chains sequenced from a single sample in a study of blood T cell repertoires in COVID-19. The table came from immunoSEQ multiplex PCR; TCRdb's copy has only in-frame clones and leaves some out. The sample records more than 250,000 clones, 86% being singletons. The material sequenced was peripheral blood. The receptors here all came from a woman aged 50 to 60 with acute or convalescent COVID-19.

The chain has TRBV5-8 and TRBJ1-5, with no clear D. The V and J ends lost 2 bases and 0 bases respectively, with 6 bases between them. Looked up from germline, CDR1 is SGHTS and CDR2 is YDEGEE. CDR3 size: 14 residues. Here the CDR3 DNA reads TGTGCCAGCAGCTTACAGAATAGCAATCAGCCCCAGCATTTT. Translating it yields CASSLQNSNQPQHF.

The chain combines TRBV7-2 with TRBJ2-1, with D perhaps matching TRBD1 (7 bases). Germline CDR1 is SGHTA and CDR2 is FQGNSA. The CDR3 length is 15 residues. V was cut by 4 bases and J by 9 bases, with 19 bases left in between. CDR3 DNA: TGTGCCAGCAGCTCAGGGGGACTCGGGACGGTTGAGCAGTTCTTC. Translating gives CASSSGGLGTVEQFF.

In this sample, this clone turned up once. The gene calls are TRBV5-1 and TRBJ2-7, with 7 bases aligning to TRBD1. The J segment lost 2 bases and the V segment lost 4 bases, leaving 3 bases of the junction unmatched. Per the germline V gene, CDR1 is SGHRS and CDR2 is YFSETQ. The CDR3 is 13 amino acids. The CDR3 protein is CASSAGQAYEQYF. The CDR3 DNA is TGCGCCAGCAGCGCCGGACAGGCCTACGAGCAGTACTTC.

Written as DNA, the CDR3 is TGCGCCAGCAGCAACCGACTAGCGGGACAAGAGACCCAGTACTTC. The encoded protein is CASSNRLAGQETQYF. The gene calls are TRBV5-1 and TRBJ2-5; 11 bases match TRBD2. Germline V gene lookup returns CDR1 SGHRS and CDR2 YFSETQ. Unmatched junction bases numbered 4, after V lost 4 bases and J lost 2 bases. CDR3 length: 15 amino acids.

This clone appeared a single time. The chain is built from TRBV18 and TRBJ2-2, with D possibly matching TRBD2 (5 bases). Germline assignment: CDR1 KGHSH and CDR2 LQKENI. V shed 3 bases and J shed 6 bases, with 11 bases lying between them. The CDR3 has 14 residues. This CDR3 reads CASSPTSGSGELFF. DNA of the CDR3: TGTGCCAGCTCACCTACCTCGGGGTCCGGGGAGCTGTTTTTT.

The chain is built from TRBV3-1 (or the pseudogene TRBV3-2) and TRBJ2-7, with D possibly being TRBD2 (6 bases). The germline CDR1 and CDR2 sequences are LGHDT and YNNKEL (reference sequence). V gave up 3 bases and J gave up 2 bases, with 8 bases separating them. This CDR3 contains 13 residues. The CDR3 sequence: CASSHGGAYEQYF. The CDR3 nucleotides read TGTGCCAGCAGCCACGGAGGGGCCTACGAGCAGTACTTC.

The CDR3 region has the DNA TGTGCCAGCAGTTTAGGCGGCGATGTCCGGAATTCACCCCTCCACTTT. Amino acid sequence: CASSLGGDVRNSPLHF. The rearrangement links TRBV28 to TRBJ1-6; no clear D. V was pared by 2 bases and J by 7 bases, with 15 bases between. The CDR3 is made up of 16 amino acids. From germline, CDR1 is MDHEN and CDR2 SYDVKM.

This chain links TRBV12-3 or TRBV12-4 with TRBJ1-1; D call uncertain. CDR3 length equals 13 residues. V dropped 2 bases and J dropped 4 bases, with 8 bases sitting between them. Here the CDR3 reads CASSLRGTTEAFF. CDR3 DNA: TGTGCCAGCAGTTTACGGGGAACCACTGAAGCTTTCTTT.